The clone carrying this TCR beta chain was found a few times. The antigen remains unidentified. The data derive from a study of T cell repertoires in cytomegalovirus infection. Turning to the study itself: Public signatures in TCR beta pointed to CMV infection and matching HLA type.

General study findings and limits: Public TCR beta family frequency separated CMV-and-HLA carriers, including in an independent cohort. HLA-C-restricted CMV clonotypes gave the most frequent clonotype in two of eight donors.

V gave up 4 bases and J gave up 1 base; unmatched junction bases: 7. Per germline, CDR1 SGHRS and CDR2 YFSETQ. The CDR3 is made up of 16 amino acids. TCRdb itself ran the reads through MiXCR, one entry per CDR3 protein. The table includes more than 150,000 distinct CDR3 sequences, roughly a fifth detected once. The receptor comes from a human donor in good health (CMV status not recorded). Some clones in this sample may be carry-over from other donors' samples. The genes are TRBV5-1 and TRBJ1-3; 8 bases are a match to TRBD1. Sample: PBMCs. DNA for the CDR3: TGCGCCAGCAGCATGGACAGGGAACGGTCTGGAAACACCATATATTTT. The encoded protein is CASSMDRERSGNTIYF.